The 22 T cell receptor beta chains presented below share a single source sample, sequenced in a study of T cell responses to AZD1222 COVID-19 vaccine. The protocol was immunoSEQ multiplex PCR, while the TCRdb copy is restricted to in-frame clones and leaves out a portion. The sample holds more than 80,000 clones, about nine tenths seen once. The material sequenced was peripheral blood, taken on day 0 of AZD1222 vaccination. These receptors all stem from an adult in good health.

The chain couples TRBV19 to TRBJ2-7; possibly TRBD1 for D (6 bases). CDR3 size: 13 residues. Germline V gene lookup returns CDR1 LNHDA and CDR2 SQIVND (reference sequence). Trimming stripped 4 bases from V and 4 bases from J, with 11 bases between. The chain's CDR3 is CASSTQTGYEQYF. The DNA of the CDR3 is TGTGCCAGTAGTACTCAGACAGGATACGAGCAGTACTTC. Full variable domain (rest looked up from reference TRBV19 and TRBJ2-7): DGGITQSPKYLFRKEGQNVTLSCEQNLNHDAMYWYRQDPGQGLRLIYYSQIVNDFQKGDIAEGYSVSREKKESFPLTVTSAQKNPTAFYLCASSTQTGYEQYFGPGTRLTVT.

This chain joins TRBV10-3 and TRBJ2-5; D gene uncertain. With 0 bases removed from V and 5 bases from J, the gap between germline ends came to 13 bases. Germline assignment: CDR1 ENHRY and CDR2 SYGVKD. CDR3 length: 15 amino acids. CDR3 DNA: TGTGCCATCAGTGAGTCGGCCCTAGGTCGCGAGACCCAGTACTTC. The encoded protein is CAISESALGRETQYF.

This chain joins TRBV27 and TRBJ2-3; 11 bases align to TRBD2. The CDR3 has 18 residues. V gave up 5 bases and J gave up 4 bases; unmatched junction bases: 14. Germline V gene data show CDR1 as MNHEY and CDR2 as SMNVEV (reference sequence). The CDR3 DNA reads TGTGCCAGCAGTGTATGGGCCCCACTAGCGGGAGCCGCAGATACGCAGTATTTT. Amino acids: CASSVWAPLAGAADTQYF.

The J gene is TRBJ1-4, the V gene TRBV3-1 (or the pseudogene TRBV3-2); possible D gene TRBD1, 6 bases. The CDR3 contains 14 residues. The V gene lost 4 bases and the J gene lost 11 bases, with 17 bases spanning the gap. Germline V gene data show CDR1 as LGHDT and CDR2 as YNNKEL (reference sequence). The CDR3 DNA reads TGTGCCAGCAGCCGAACAGGGCGCAATGGGAAACTGTTTTTT. Its translation is CASSRTGRNGKLFF.

This chain joins TRBV6-5 and TRBJ1-6; D is unclear. Between the trimmed V and J ends, which lost 5 bases and 0 bases, there was a span of 8 bases. The CDR3 loop spans 15 amino acids. Germline V gene data show CDR1 as MNHEY and CDR2 as SVGAGI. CDR3 sequence: CASSPDGSYNSPLHF. The CDR3 DNA follows: TGTGCCAGCAGTCCAGATGGCTCCTATAATTCACCCCTCCACTTT.

V and J are TRBV7-8 and TRBJ1-2; the D gene is possibly TRBD1 (6 bases). Trimming stripped 8 bases from V and 8 bases from J, with 24 bases between. The CDR3 length is 15 residues. Germline lookup yields CDR1 SGHVS and CDR2 FQNEAQ. CDR3 coding DNA: TGTGCCAGCGCGTCGAGCTTACAGGGAGCGGAGGGCTACACCTTC. It translates to CASASSLQGAEGYTF.

The chain employs TRBV27 and TRBJ1-1; D uncertain. V shed 0 bases and J shed 7 bases, with 9 bases lying between them. Germline CDR1 and CDR2: MNHEY and SMNVEV (reference sequence). The CDR3 runs 13 residues. CDR3 nucleotide sequence: TGTGCCAGCAGTTTATCCCCGAAGTATGAAGCTTTCTTT. Translation gives CASSLSPKYEAFF.

This sequence joins TRBV5-1 and TRBJ1-1, with D perhaps TRBD1 (5 bases). With 3 bases removed from V and 2 bases from J, the gap between germline ends came to 14 bases. The CDR3 consists of 15 residues. Germline values: CDR1 SGHRS, CDR2 YFSETQ. The CDR3 DNA follows: TGCGCCAGCAGCTCCGGCGGGGGAATCAACACTGAAGCTTTCTTT. Protein: CASSSGGGINTEAFF.

CDR3 DNA sequence: TGTGCCAGCAGCCCGACCCAGTGGAACACTGAAGCTTTCTTT. Amino acids: CASSPTQWNTEAFF. This chain connects TRBV28 to TRBJ1-1; D call uncertain. The CDR3 extends over 14 amino acids. The V end was cut by 6 bases, the J end by 1 base, with 12 bases between. Germline-derived CDR1 and CDR2 are MDHEN and SYDVKM.

The chain recombines TRBV2 with TRBJ1-1; D is undetermined. V was trimmed by 7 bases and J by 1 base, leaving 13 bases between them. Looked up from germline, CDR1 is SNHLY and CDR2 is FYNNEI. There are 14 residues in the CDR3. CDR3 nucleotides: TGTGCCAGCAAGCCTAGGGTCACGAACACTGAAGCTTTCTTT. This gives the protein CASKPRVTNTEAFF.

The chain is built from TRBV9 and TRBJ2-1, with 11 bases matching TRBD2. The ends lost 4 bases at V and 6 bases at J; junction bases unmatched: 12. The V gene's germline CDR1 is SGDLS and CDR2 YYNGEE. The CDR3 length is 17 residues. CDR3 protein: CASSLIAGGPRFNEQFF. The CDR3 region has the DNA TGTGCCAGCAGCTTGATAGCGGGGGGGCCGAGGTTCAATGAGCAGTTCTTC.

V gene TRBV5-5 combines with J gene TRBJ1-5; no clear D gene. The CDR3 extends over 14 amino acids. The germline CDR1 and CDR2 sequences are SGHKS and YYEKEE (reference sequence). Trimming removed 4 bases at V and 5 bases at J, with 13 bases between. The CDR3: CASSPRGEYQPQHF. CDR3 sequence (DNA): TGTGCCAGCAGCCCTCGAGGAGAGTATCAGCCCCAGCATTTT.

The chain couples TRBV28 to TRBJ2-3; D ambiguous. V dropped 7 bases and J dropped 11 bases, with 10 bases sitting between them. The CDR3 is 10 residues long. Looked up from germline, CDR1 is MDHEN and CDR2 is SYDVKM. Written as DNA, the CDR3 is TGTGCCAGCACTCAAGTTGAGCAGTATTTT. Translated, it gives CASTQVEQYF.

The V call is TRBV25-1, the J call TRBJ1-5, with D tentatively TRBD1 (5 bases). The CDR3 loop spans 14 amino acids. The germline V gene has CDR1 MGHDK and CDR2 SYGVNS. Trimming cost V 5 bases and J 3 bases, with 11 bases left between them. The CDR3: CASSSRANNQPQHF. CDR3 nucleotide sequence: TGTGCCAGCAGTTCCAGGGCGAACAATCAGCCCCAGCATTTT. Filled out from reference TRBV25-1 and TRBJ1-5, the complete variable domain reads EADIYQTPRYLVIGTGKKITLECSQTMGHDKMYWYQQDPGMELHLIHYSYGVNSTEKGDLSSESTVSRIRTEHFPLTLESARPSHTSQYLCASSSRANNQPQHFGDGTRLSIL.

This clone has a handful of counts. V usage is TRBV19 and J usage is TRBJ2-2, with D maybe TRBD1 (5 bases). From germline, CDR1 is LNHDA and CDR2 SQIVND (reference sequence). The length of the CDR3 is 12 residues. V gave up 7 bases and J gave up 6 bases, with 9 bases separating them. CDR3 sequence (DNA): TGTGCCAGTAAAGGGGTTCCCGGGGAGCTGTTTTTT. The encoded protein is CASKGVPGELFF.

The CDR3 DNA follows: TGTGCCAGCAGCGGGGGAGGGGAAGCTTTCTTT. Residues: CASSGGGEAFF. This sequence joins TRBV9 and TRBJ1-1; D remains ambiguous. The CDR3 totals 11 residues. Between the trimmed V and J ends, which lost 3 bases and 8 bases, there was a span of 8 bases. The germline V gene has CDR1 SGDLS and CDR2 YYNGEE.

The chain is built from TRBV7-8 and TRBJ1-6, with D possibly matching TRBD1 (5 bases). Germline V gene data show CDR1 as SGHVS and CDR2 as FQNEAQ. V shed 5 bases and J shed 2 bases, with 10 bases lying between them. This CDR3 region has 15 residues. The CDR3 region is CASSRSGTYNSPLHF. The CDR3 nucleotides read TGTGCCAGCAGCCGTTCAGGGACCTATAATTCACCCCTCCACTTT.

This chain joins TRBV18 and TRBJ1-1; 7 nucleotides align to TRBD1. This CDR3 contains 19 residues. V was clipped by 3 bases and J by 1 base; unmatched bases: 17. Looked up from germline, CDR1 is KGHSH and CDR2 is LQKENI. In DNA form, the CDR3 reads TGTGCCAGCTCACCCCTTCCCCCCCAGAACAGGGGTGGGAACACTGAAGCTTTCTTT. Protein product: CASSPLPPQNRGGNTEAFF.

CDR3 DNA: TGTGCCAGCAGCCGGACTAGGGAGAACACTGAAGCTTTCTTT. It encodes CASSRTRENTEAFF. This chain joins TRBV27 and TRBJ1-1; D remains ambiguous. With 6 bases removed from V and 1 base from J, the gap between germline ends came to 12 bases. Germline CDR1 and CDR2: MNHEY and SMNVEV (reference sequence). This CDR3 has 14 residues.

The J gene is TRBJ1-3, the V gene TRBV19; TRBD1 might be the D (5 bases). The CDR3 loop spans 15 amino acids. The V and J ends lost 6 bases and 0 bases respectively, with 12 bases between them. CDR1 and CDR2 (germline): LNHDA, SQIVND (reference sequence). CDR3 in amino acids: CASSMRQSSGNTIYF. CDR3 sequence (DNA): TGTGCCAGTAGCATGAGACAGAGCTCTGGAAACACCATATATTTT. The complete variable domain, with remaining parts taken from reference TRBV19 and TRBJ1-3, reads DGGITQSPKYLFRKEGQNVTLSCEQNLNHDAMYWYRQDPGQGLRLIYYSQIVNDFQKGDIAEGYSVSREKKESFPLTVTSAQKNPTAFYLCASSMRQSSGNTIYFGEGSWLTVV.

The chain employs TRBV7-2 and TRBJ2-5; D not certain. The V end lost 5 bases, the J end lost 4 bases, and 5 bases lay between the germline ends. Germline values: CDR1 SGHTA, CDR2 FQGNSA. This CDR3 is built from 11 residues. The CDR3 protein is CASSPRETQYF. The CDR3 DNA sequence: TGTGCCAGCAGCCCTAGAGAGACCCAGTACTTC.

The chain recombines TRBV4-1 with TRBJ2-5; D is undetermined. In germline, CDR1 is MGHRA, CDR2 YSYEKL. There are 17 residues in the CDR3. The V and J ends lost 0 bases and 2 bases respectively, with 16 bases between them. CDR3 protein: CASSQEWQAVGQETQYF. Written as DNA, the CDR3 is TGCGCCAGCAGCCAAGAATGGCAGGCGGTAGGGCAAGAGACCCAGTACTTC.